The 27 T cell receptor beta chains given below trace back to one sample, sequenced in a study of molecular identifiers for immune sequencing clone quantification. A single record per CDR3 protein comes from TCRdb applying MiXCR to the PCR reads. The sample shows about 98,000 distinct CDR3 sequences, about 35% of them seen only once. Material for sequencing was naive CD8+ T cells from blood, with Jurkat cell RNA spiked in. Indicated subset: FACS-sorted CD8+CD4-CCR7+CD45RA+ naive T cells. The receptors derive from a human donor in good health. Some libraries in this study had Jurkat cell RNA spiked in.

This rearrangement joins TRBV6-5 to TRBJ1-4; D perhaps matches TRBD1 (5 bases). V was shortened by 3 bases and J by 4 bases, with 21 bases between the two germline ends. The V gene's germline CDR1 is MNHEY and CDR2 SVGAGI. This CDR3 contains 18 residues. CDR3 region: CASSYSLSTGLSNEKLFF. CDR3 coding DNA: TGTGCCAGCAGTTATAGTTTATCGACGGGACTGAGTAATGAAAAACTGTTTTTT.

For this clonotype: The CDR3 does not end in the conserved phenylalanine or tryptophan, so this is likely a read error. The rearrangement uses TRBV6-5 and TRBJ2-2; no clear D gene. CDR3 length: 13 residues. V was clipped by 6 bases and J by 2 bases, with 7 bases between them. The germline gives CDR1 MNHEY, CDR2 SVGAGI. In nucleotides, the CDR3 is TGTGCCAGCAGAGGGCTTAACACCGGGGAGCTGTTTTCT. Its translation is CASRGLNTGELFS.

The gene calls are TRBV18 and TRBJ2-7; 7 bases are a match to TRBD1. Germline V gene lookup returns CDR1 KGHSH and CDR2 LQKENI. The CDR3 is made up of 17 amino acids. Trimming removed 1 base from V and 2 bases from J; junction bases left unmatched: 11. The CDR3: CASSPRAGGYTPYEQYF. DNA of the CDR3: TGTGCCAGCTCACCACGGGCAGGGGGTTATACCCCCTACGAGCAGTACTTC. Full variable domain (missing parts from reference TRBV18 and TRBJ2-7): NAGVMQNPRHLVRRRGQEARLRCSPMKGHSHVYWYRQLPEEGLKFMVYLQKENIIDESGMPKERFSAEFPKEGPSILRIQQVVRGDSAAYFCASSPRAGGYTPYEQYFGPGTRLTVT.

This clonotype was found many times. This chain links TRBV7-2 with TRBJ1-6, with D maybe TRBD1 (6 bases). The V gene's germline CDR1 is SGHTA and CDR2 FQGNSA. Trimming removed 2 bases from V and 9 bases from J, with 20 bases in between. The CDR3 length is 17 residues. CDR3 region: CASSLKSVRGWPSPLHF. The CDR3 DNA is TGTGCCAGCAGCTTAAAATCCGTAAGGGGGTGGCCTTCACCCCTCCACTTT.

Many counts were recorded for this clonotype. The chain is built from TRBV7-8 and TRBJ1-5; D is unclear. CDR1 and CDR2 from the germline V gene are SGHVS and FQNEAQ. This CDR3 region has 14 residues. V was trimmed by 0 bases and J by 1 base, leaving 4 bases between them. The CDR3 sequence: CASSLAGSNQPQHF. The CDR3 nucleotides are TGTGCCAGCAGCTTAGCTGGGAGCAATCAGCCCCAGCATTTT. Complete variable domain (other parts from reference TRBV7-8 and TRBJ1-5): GAGVSQSPRYKVAKRGQDVALRCDPISGHVSLFWYQQALGQGPEFLTYFQNEAQLDKSGLPSDRFFAERPEGSVSTLKIQRTQQEDSAVYLCASSLAGSNQPQHFGDGTRLSIL.

This clonotype was detected only once. A much larger clonotype is one base distant, so this may be a read error. No conserved phenylalanine or tryptophan ends this CDR3, so it is likely a read error. V and J are TRBV7-9 and TRBJ2-4; D uncertain. The CDR3 sequence is 15 residues long. Per germline, CDR1 SEHNR and CDR2 FQNEAQ (reference sequence). The V gene lost 1 base and the J gene lost 0 bases, with 7 bases spanning the gap. The CDR3 here is CASSLVIGAKNIQYI. The CDR3 bases are TGTGCCAGCAGCTTAGTGATAGGAGCCAAAAACATTCAGTACATC.

This clonotype was counted ten times or more. The chain couples TRBV14 to TRBJ2-5; D ambiguous. The germline V gene has CDR1 SGHDN and CDR2 FVKESK. V was shortened by 3 bases and J by 5 bases, with 10 bases between the two germline ends. The CDR3 is 13 residues long. CDR3 in amino acids: CASSQWSAETQYF. The DNA of the CDR3 is TGTGCCAGCAGCCAGTGGAGCGCGGAGACCCAGTACTTC.

This clonotype has a handful of counts. V gene TRBV15 combines with J gene TRBJ2-4, with TRBD2 identical over 13 bases. Germline V gene lookup returns CDR1 LNHNV and CDR2 YYDKDF (reference sequence). The length of the CDR3 is 16 residues. Trimming took 8 bases from V and 3 from J; bases not matched to a gene: 7. The CDR3, as DNA: TGTGCCACCGAGACCGGGACTAGCGGGATCAAAAACATTCAGTACTTC. Protein product: CATETGTSGIKNIQYF.

This clonotype appeared a few times. The chain uses TRBV28 and TRBJ2-7, with 7 bases aligning to TRBD2. Looked up from germline, CDR1 is MDHEN and CDR2 is SYDVKM. Unmatched junction bases numbered 5, after V lost 3 bases and J lost 3 bases. CDR3 length: 14 amino acids. Here the CDR3 reads CASSFRGVRYEQYF. The CDR3 bases are TGTGCCAGCAGTTTTCGGGGGGTTCGCTACGAGCAGTACTTC.

This clonotype appeared many times. V and J are TRBV12-3 or TRBV12-4 and TRBJ2-3; no definite D call. V lost 6 bases and J lost 5, with 9 bases in between. This CDR3 has 12 residues. As DNA, the CDR3 is TGTGCCAGCAGGGAATTGAGAGATACGCAGTATTTT. Amino acids: CASRELRDTQYF.

In this sample, this clonotype turned up a few times. The chain is built from TRBV19 and TRBJ2-3; 10 nucleotides match TRBD2. The germline CDR1 and CDR2 sequences are LNHDA and SQIVND (reference sequence). Losses at the gene ends were 5 bases for V and 6 bases for J; bases not matched to a gene: 5. The CDR3 length is 14 residues. The CDR3, as DNA: TGTGCCAGTAGTTTTCTAGCGGGAGTTGATACGCAGTATTTT. Its protein product is CASSFLAGVDTQYF.

This clonotype is a singleton in its sample. This clone may be a read error of a much larger clone one base away. The CDR3 does not end in the conserved phenylalanine or tryptophan, so this is likely a read error. The rearrangement uses TRBV7-3 and TRBJ2-6, with 7 bases fitting TRBD1. Trimming at V came to 6 bases and at J to 4 bases, leaving 18 bases not matched to a gene. Looked up from germline, CDR1 is SGHTA and CDR2 is FQGTGA. CDR3 length: 19 residues. The CDR3 DNA is TGTGCCAGCAGTATTCCGGGACAGTCCTTGAAGAGCGGGGCCAACGTCCTGACTATC. Translating gives CASSIPGQSLKSGANVLTI.

This clonotype has more than one count but fewer than ten. The chain joins TRBV13 to TRBJ2-1; D gene unclear. The CDR3 covers 13 residues. Germline V gives CDR1 PRHDT, CDR2 FYEKMQ (reference sequence). Trimming removed 2 bases at V and 6 bases at J, with 8 bases between. CDR3: CASSLFISNEQFF. The CDR3 DNA reads as TGTGCCAGCAGCTTATTCATCAGCAATGAGCAGTTCTTC. The whole variable domain, filled in from reference TRBV13 and TRBJ2-1, reads AAGVIQSPRHLIKEKRETATLKCYPIPRHDTVYWYQQGPGQDPQFLISFYEKMQSDKGSIPDRFSAQQFSDYHSELNMSSLELGDSALYFCASSLFISNEQFFGPGTRLTVL.

The count of this clonotype is one. The rearrangement joins TRBV11-2 to TRBJ2-5; D ambiguous. V was shortened by 3 bases and J by 3 bases, with 8 bases between the two germline ends. From germline, CDR1 is SGHAT and CDR2 FQNNGV. This CDR3 comprises 13 residues. Written as DNA, the CDR3 is TGTGCCAGCAGCTTGCTAGATGAAGAGACCCAGTACTTC. Translating it yields CASSLLDEETQYF. The full variable domain, with the rest looked up from reference TRBV11-2 and TRBJ2-5, is EAGVAQSPRYKIIEKRQSVAFWCNPISGHATLYWYQQILGQGPKLLIQFQNNGVVDDSQLPKDRFSAERLKGVDSTLKIQPAKLEDSAVYLCASSLLDEETQYFGPGTRLLVL.

The V gene is TRBV28, the J gene TRBJ2-7, with 9 nucleotides matching TRBD2. CDR1 and CDR2 from the germline V gene are MDHEN and SYDVKM. Trimming took 5 bases from V and 3 from J; bases not matched to a gene: 14. This CDR3 is 17 amino acids long. The CDR3: CASSSLREGPKNYEQYF. The CDR3 nucleotides are TGTGCCAGCAGTAGCTTGCGGGAGGGCCCAAAGAACTACGAGCAGTACTTC.

The chain couples TRBV13 to TRBJ2-1; 8 bases are a match to TRBD2. The germline gives CDR1 PRHDT, CDR2 FYEKMQ (reference sequence). V lost 5 bases to trimming and J lost 4 bases; unmatched junction nucleotides: 10. This CDR3 has 16 residues. In nucleotides, the CDR3 is TGTGCCAGCAGCCTATCACTAGCGGCTACTTACAATGAGCAGTTCTTC. This codes for CASSLSLAATYNEQFF.

This clonotype was picked up a small number of times. This chain connects TRBV5-1 to TRBJ2-7, with 10 bases aligning to TRBD2. V gave up 4 bases and J gave up 4 bases; unmatched junction bases: 11. Germline CDR1 and CDR2: SGHRS and YFSETQ. The CDR3 is 16 residues long. The CDR3 loop is CASSVALASGSYEQYF. CDR3 sequence (DNA): TGCGCCAGCAGCGTCGCCCTCGCTAGCGGGAGTTACGAGCAGTACTTC.

Concerning this clonotype: An end of the junction differs from the germline gene, which may be a read error. The V gene is TRBV5-3, the J gene TRBJ1-1; 11 positions match TRBD1. TRBV5-3 is designated an ORF whose function remains uncertain. This CDR3 region has 19 residues. The CDR3 bases are TGTGCCAGCAGCTTCTCACCCGGGACAGGGGGGTATGCGAACACTGAAGCTTTCTTT. Translating it yields CASSFSPGTGGYANTEAFF.

Notes on this clonotype: At one of its ends the junction is not consistent with the germline gene, which may arise from a read error. The rearrangement joins TRBV7-9 to TRBJ2-2, with D possibly being TRBD1 or TRBD2 (5 bases each). The germline CDR1 and CDR2 sequences are SEHNR and FQNEAQ (reference sequence). CDR3 size: 14 residues. The CDR3 region is CASTTDMTTGELLF. The CDR3 DNA reads as TGTGCCAGCACCACGGACATGACCACCGGGGAGCTGTTGTTT.

This clonotype was counted at least ten times. The rearrangement uses TRBV6-6 and TRBJ2-7; 8 positions agree with TRBD1. The CDR3 contains 16 residues. Per the germline V gene, CDR1 is MNHNY and CDR2 is SVGAGI (reference sequence). The trim removed 6 bases at V and 3 bases at J, leaving 13 bases unmatched. CDR3 amino acids: CASSPHRDRGDYEQYF. The CDR3 region has the DNA TGTGCCAGCAGCCCCCACAGAGACAGGGGAGACTACGAGCAGTACTTC.

This rearrangement joins TRBV21-1 to TRBJ1-5. TRBV21-1 is a pseudogene locus. The CDR3 consists of 14 residues. The chain's CDR3 is CASSKRDSGQPQHF. CDR3 sequence (DNA): TGTGCCAGCAGCAAAAGGGATTCGGGGCAGCCCCAGCATTTT.

The DNA of the CDR3 is TGCGCCAGCAGCCAAGGATCCCTACCAGATACGCAGTATTTT. Translated: CASSQGSLPDTQYF. The chain couples TRBV4-3 to TRBJ2-3; D uncertain. This CDR3 has 14 amino acids. Trimming took 1 base from V and 4 from J, leaving 9 bases between them. The germline V gene encodes CDR1 LGHNA and CDR2 YSLEER.

This clonotype appeared a few times. This rearrangement joins TRBV4-1 to TRBJ2-4; weak D call: TRBD1 (5 bases). Trimming took off 2 bases at V and 6 bases at J, with 11 bases between the two ends. CDR1 MGHRA and CDR2 YSYEKL come from the germline V gene. The CDR3 sequence is 14 residues long. The CDR3 here is CASSQPRALNIQYF. CDR3 bases: TGCGCCAGCAGCCAACCCAGGGCCCTAAACATTCAGTACTTC.

This clonotype was found many times. The V and J genes are TRBV29-1 and TRBJ2-5; 7 bases map to TRBD1. This CDR3 region has 13 residues. Germline loops: CDR1 SQVTM, CDR2 ANQGSEA. The CDR3 reads CTFETGQQETQYF. CDR3 DNA: TGCACCTTCGAGACAGGGCAGCAAGAGACCCAGTACTTC.

Concerning this clonotype: The CDR3 does not end in the conserved phenylalanine or tryptophan, so this is likely a read error. J is TRBJ1-1 and V is TRBV29-1; the D is unclear. Trimming left V 3 bases short and J 1 base short, with 9 bases between. The CDR3 has 13 residues. Germline V gene lookup returns CDR1 SQVTM and CDR2 ANQGSEA. The CDR3 spells CSVEVDWNTEAFS. The CDR3 bases are TGCAGCGTTGAGGTAGATTGGAACACTGAAGCTTTCTCT.

This clonotype was observed at least ten times. The chain couples TRBV5-1 to TRBJ2-7; 7 bases align to TRBD1. The trim removed 4 bases at V and 6 bases at J, leaving 10 bases unmatched. The germline V gene has CDR1 SGHRS and CDR2 YFSETQ. The length of the CDR3 is 14 residues. The CDR3 region is CASSGQAFDVEQYF. The CDR3 DNA reads as TGCGCCAGCAGCGGACAGGCTTTCGATGTCGAGCAGTACTTC. The full variable domain, its missing parts supplied by reference TRBV5-1 and TRBJ2-7, is KAGVTQTPRYLIKTRGQQVTLSCSPISGHRSVSWYQQTPGQGLQFLFEYFSETQRNKGNFPGRFSGRQFSNSRSEMNVSTLELGDSALYLCASSGQAFDVEQYFGPGTRLTVT.

The V gene is TRBV19, the J gene TRBJ1-5; D unresolved. The CDR3 consists of 15 residues. Between the trimmed V and J ends, which lost 0 bases and 6 bases, there was a span of 12 bases. CDR1 is LNHDA and CDR2 is SQIVND in the germline V gene (reference sequence). The CDR3, as DNA: TGTGCCAGTAGTATAGAGGGCTGGGTGAGTCAGCCCCAGCATTTT. Amino acid sequence: CASSIEGWVSQPQHF.